Below, 5 T cell receptor beta chains from the same sample are listed, as sequenced in a study of blood T cell repertoires in COVID-19. Only in-frame clones appear in the TCRdb table, and some are missing; sequencing was by immunoSEQ multiplex PCR. Of under 150,000 clones detected, approximately 79% appear once; the ten largest clones hold 2% to 2.5%. The sample comprised PBMCs or T cells enriched from blood (not recorded which). Receptors originate from a man aged 35-49 years with acute COVID-19.

The CDR3 is CASSLGTGGKLFF. DNA for the CDR3: TGCGCCAGCAGCTTAGGGACAGGGGGAAAACTGTTTTTT. V and J are TRBV5-1 and TRBJ1-4; 11 bases fit TRBD1. Germline values: CDR1 SGHRS, CDR2 YFSETQ. With V trimmed by 2 bases and J by 10 bases, 1 base remained unmatched. The CDR3 length is 13 residues. Complete variable domain (other parts from reference TRBV5-1 and TRBJ1-4): KAGVTQTPRYLIKTRGQQVTLSCSPISGHRSVSWYQQTPGQGLQFLFEYFSETQRNKGNFPGRFSGRQFSNSRSEMNVSTLELGDSALYLCASSLGTGGKLFFGSGTQLSVL.

Written as DNA, the CDR3 is TGTGCCTGGAGTCAAAAGTCCGGACAAGCGATAGAGACCCAGTACTTC. It encodes CAWSQKSGQAIETQYF. This chain uses TRBV30 with TRBJ2-5, with a tentative D call TRBD1 (5 bases). The V gene's germline CDR1 is GTSNPN and CDR2 SVGIG (reference sequence). The CDR3 has 16 residues. V was pared by 2 bases and J by 4 bases, with 20 bases between.

CDR3 sequence reads: CASRLQGNQPQHF. The CDR3 DNA sequence: TGTGCCAGCAGGCTACAGGGGAACCAGCCCCAGCATTTT. The gene calls are TRBV2 and TRBJ1-5, with TRBD1 matching over 7 bases. This CDR3 region has 13 residues. The trim removed 6 bases at V and 7 bases at J, leaving 6 bases unmatched. The germline CDR1 and CDR2 sequences are SNHLY and FYNNEI.

The CDR3 coding sequence is TGTGCCAGCAGCTTAGCGGACAGGAGGGATTCACCCCTCCACTTT. Translation: CASSLADRRDSPLHF. V and J are TRBV7-6 and TRBJ1-6, with 7 nucleotides matching TRBD1. The CDR3 loop spans 15 amino acids. The V segment lost 0 bases and the J segment 8 bases; nucleotides outside the gene matches: 4. Germline lookup yields CDR1 SGHVS and CDR2 FNYEAQ.

The chain carries TRBV19 and TRBJ1-5; tentative D call: TRBD1 (6 bases). Germline V CDR1 and CDR2: LNHDA, SQIVND (reference sequence). The V end lost 5 bases, the J end lost 6 bases, and 14 bases lay between the germline ends. CDR3 length: 14 residues. The CDR3 coding sequence is TGTGCCAGTAGTCTACAGGGAAAGGCTCAGCCCCAGCATTTT. Its protein is CASSLQGKAQPQHF.